This T cell receptor beta chain is from a study of cytomegalovirus exposure and HLA in healthy donors. General study points: Some 16,000 TCR beta sequences were associated with HLA alleles at 0.05 false discovery rate in a later analysis.

60 Vbeta and 13 Jbeta primers were used in PCR. Clones were sequenced by immunoSEQ multiplex PCR, and TCRdb holds only the in-frame ones, with some missing. Here the sample spans roughly 150,000 clones, around three quarters being singletons. The V end was cut by 4 bases, the J end by 8 bases, with 15 bases between. Germline values: CDR1 SGHRS, CDR2 YFSETQ. The CDR3 loop spans 13 amino acids. This clone was seen only a few times. Its antigen remains unknown. Sequencing was carried out using PBMCs. The chain uses TRBV5-1 and TRBJ1-2, with a weak D call TRBD1 (6 bases). The sequence derives from a man aged 40-55 years in good health and CMV-seronegative. CDR3 nucleotide sequence: TGCGCCAGCAGCACCCCTCCACAGGGCGGCTACACCTTC. Protein: CASSTPPQGGYTF.